The present T cell receptor beta chain was sequenced within a study of CD8+CD57+ T cells in acquired aplastic anemia. General observations from the study: Patients and controls shared 25 to 30 CD8+ CDR3 sequences, highly expressed in patients.

By flow cytometry, patients selected for sequencing had shown an expansion of CD8+CD57+ cells. Genomic DNA constituted the template upon which TCR beta VDJ and CDR3 profiling was performed. TCRdb passed the reads through MiXCR, listing each CDR3 protein once. The repertoire includes more than 150,000 distinct CDR3 sequences, roughly half of them detected once, and around 9.7% sits in the top ten. For this clonotype: Its antigen remains unidentified.

Germline V gene lookup returns CDR1 SNHLY and CDR2 FYNNEI. V was shortened by 5 bases and J by 6 bases, with 10 bases between the two germline ends. The CDR3 length is 13 residues. The specimen sequenced was sorted CD4+, CD8+, or CD8+CD57+ T cells (not recorded which) from PBMCs. This TCR was recovered from a human donor with aplastic anemia. The chain recombines TRBV2 with TRBJ2-2; D might be TRBD2 (5 bases). For the CDR3, the DNA is TGTGCCAGCAGTTTGTTGCGGGCCGGGGAGCTGTTTTTT. This encodes CASSLLRAGELFF.